The TCR beta chain described here comes from a study of T cell responses to AZD1222 COVID-19 vaccine (dated by TCRdb to about 2021). Regarding the study in general: AZD1222 recipients with second doses at about 4 weeks or about 12 weeks were pooled, because spike-specific TCR depth and breadth did not differ between schedules. TCR sequencing covered more than 230 trial participants: roughly 200 given two doses of AZD1222 and 26 given two doses of MenACWY control vaccine. Trial participants were enrolled by age into subgroups of 18-55, 56-69 and 70-plus years, and around 140, 26 and 57 TCR-sequenced participants, respectively, were included in these subgroups. The study at large found these results: Participants were mostly white British, with more females than males. The authors suggested clonal diversity may have been underestimated. A significant rise in spike-specific TCR breadth and depth was observed after two AZD1222 doses relative to day 0 and relative to MenACWY recipients. Because no day 14 peak-response samples were available, repertoires were characterized only after the peak T cell response. The whole spike protein was spanned by vaccine-associated CD4 TCRs, and dominant responses were seen in regions 160-218 and 743-854. Conclusions about previously exposed vaccinees were limited because only a handful of AZD1222 recipients were SARS-CoV-2 seropositive at baseline. Reportedly, close to half of the unique spike-specific TCRs recognized epitopes lying outside the regions that are mutated in the B.1.351 and B.1.1.7 variants. In the small 56-69-year group, the increase in depth fell short of significance, most likely because of low power.

For this clone: It has no known antigen specificity. One base away there is no much larger clone; base qualities are not given.

CDR1 and CDR2, looked up from the germline V gene, are SGHTA and FQGTGA. There are 14 amino acids in the CDR3, from cysteine to phenylalanine inclusive. CDR3 DNA only is kept here, 42 bases in frame from base 1. Deletion took 0 bases off V and 4 bases off J, with a span of 9 bases between the germline ends. What this sample's time point label stands for: baseline before first vaccination. Vaccinee samples were obtained from the UK trials COV001 and COV002, which included a single-blind randomized controlled phase 2/3 trial of AZD1222 (ChAdOx1 nCoV-19) in healthy adults. For TCRbeta chain sequencing, PBMC samples were collected from trial participants at day 0 and at day 28 after the second dose. The CDR3 regions of human TCRbeta chains were analyzed by immunosequencing. Per the authors' processing: TCRs in the repertoires were matched against a reference library of SARS-CoV-2-specific TCRs that had been generated with the MIRA antigen-specificity platform. Breadth was defined as the fraction of unique TCRs that were SARS-CoV-2-associated. Depth was defined as the fraction of total T cells that were SARS-CoV-2-associated. Using the MIRA data, each spike-specific TCR was assigned both to the spike region to which the TCR was reactive and to a CD4 or CD8 class. Log10-transformed breadth and depth values were compared by one-way ANOVA with Sidak's multiple comparisons tests. TCRdb took over this immuneACCESS table, retaining in-frame rearrangements with V and J assigned. Such tables are incomplete; in checked studies, under half of the missing clones stem from an unresolved V gene, and the remainder is unexplained. V, J and clone size reflect that table, while D and trimming were determined from the DNA. The sample profile shows roughly 100,000 clones; around 83% of them were found once. In total, the top ten clones hold 4% to 6% of the sample.

The chain couples TRBV7-3 to TRBJ1-1; a confident D gene designation cannot be given. This specimen was peripheral blood, taken on day 0 of AZD1222 vaccination. The sequence derives from an adult in good health. The DNA reads TGTGCCAGCAGCTTAACTATTCGCGCCACTGAAGCTTTCTTT. Its protein reads: CASSLTIRATEAFF.